What follows describes a single T cell receptor beta chain. It has no known antigen specificity. This record comes from a study of cytomegalovirus exposure and HLA in healthy donors (dated by TCRdb to about 2017). A note on the overall study: An earlier analysis of approximately 640 of the donors reported 276 Gb of sequence data and 120 million or so unique TCR beta sequences from 150 million to 200 million T cells. An early release covering around 630 HLA-typed donors comprised about 300 gigabases of sequencing data and approximately 80 million unique TCR sequences. Among the roughly 380 genotyped donors, under 90% belonged to the genetic ancestry cluster associated with self-reported Caucasian donors. The aim of the study was to test whether cataloging public T cell receptors could identify signatures of past pathogen exposure. The study used immunosequencing to profile the T cell repertoires of several hundred subjects and linked those repertoires to cytomegalovirus serostatus. Along with the approximately 670-subject first cohort, a separate validation cohort of approximately 110 different subjects was used. To predict cytomegalovirus infection status, the study brought together high-throughput TCR immunosequencing, statistical association of individual TCRs with disease status, and machine learning. A later analysis re-analyzed previously published TCR beta repertoires from 550 to 700 donors and added high-resolution HLA genotyping to study TCR occurrence patterns. The later analysis used no new phenotypic data to find candidate immune exposures, relying instead on TCR beta sequences and their occurrence across donors. An earlier analysis of 587 of the donors used high-throughput TCR beta sequencing to judge whether each TCR beta V gene segment behaved as functional or pseudogenic. Alongside the repertoire data, information on donor age, sex, ethnicity and CMV serostatus was compiled. Genome-wide SNP genotypes for about 55% of the roughly 670 donors were used in a later genetic analysis, which treated that subset as a discovery cohort. Every repertoire in the discovery cohort had been generated on one and the same sequencing platform. Class I and class II HLA loci were covered by the typing at four-digit resolution. The number of typed donors differed by locus: roughly 629-640 for A, B, C, DRB1 and DQB1; 522 for DQA1; 606 for DPA1; and approximately 450 for DPB1. A handful of DR-DQ haplotypes were treated as single units for association and clustering because of strong linkage in the cohort. Across about 380 genotyped donors of the cohort, an average of roughly 200,000 unique TCR beta nucleotide sequences per donor were sequenced, and approximately 19% of those sequences were non-productive. The paper's findings and limits, for the study overall: According to a later analysis, TCR association rates differed among HLA loci, with DRB1 alleles showing the most associated TCRs and HLA-C alleles showing the fewest. Some IMGT-functional V segments, including TRBV6-2 and TRBV6-3, could not be told apart with the 87-base-pair reads, so those segments were excluded. Immune exposure information for the cohort was limited to CMV serostatus. In the study, 150 to 200 TCR beta chains were listed as associated with cytomegalovirus. The sequencing pipeline was judged likely to have produced a cluster of highly shared sequence variants as a technical artifact. In both the original and validation cohorts, the classifier was reported to diagnose cytomegalovirus status with high specificity and sensitivity. Most TCR sequences were observed very rarely across donors, whereas some public TCRs were present in many individuals. Only TCR beta chains were sequenced in this cohort, and the absence of alpha or paired-chain data limited detectable features. A later genetic analysis reported fewer N-insertions in productive TCRs among donors in an Asian-associated ancestry cluster than the roughly 620-donor mean. Because counts were too low, roughly 16 rarely observed V segments, including chromosome 9 orphons, were left out of the earlier analysis of a few hundred of the donors. V-gene and J-gene trimming of TCR beta chains was associated with a missense DCLRE1C variant in a later genetic analysis, and the association was replicated in an independent cohort. Because HLA typing was missing for some donors at each locus, association tests included only the typed subset. Presence/absence analyses assumed roughly uniform sequencing depth across donors, an assumption that may not hold. The authors suggested that the approach could potentially be generalized to other disease states and immunological phenotypes. In a later analysis, several top co-occurrence clusters were reported to appear linked to parvovirus B19, influenza, CMV and Epstein-Barr virus. Three of the identified cytomegalovirus-associated TCR beta chains were confirmed in vitro to be specific for cytomegalovirus antigens. Specific HLA alleles were associated with 15,000 to 20,000 TCR beta sequences at a false discovery rate of 0.05 in a later analysis. In a later analysis, most CMV-associated TCR beta chains were found to appear HLA-restricted, with HLA associations seemingly driven largely by CMV exposure. Correlated functional status among segregating V segments might reflect linkage disequilibrium, but an unknown experimental factor could not be ruled out. When HLA alleles, especially DR and DQ, strongly co-occurred, attributing TCR associations to individual alleles was difficult. A further reported finding was that TCR beta sequences accurately predicted the HLA-A and HLA-B alleles for most subjects in the first cohort. In an earlier analysis of some 500 of the donors, most TCR beta V segments were observed in productive rearrangements about 90% or about 30% of the time, broadly matching IMGT annotations. Compared with equally common non-associated chains, HLA-associated TCR beta chains in a later analysis were more clonally expanded and had lower generation probabilities.

The CDR3 contains 15 residues, cysteine and phenylalanine counted. CDR3 DNA only is kept here, 45 bases in frame from base 1. CDR1 is given as MDHEN and CDR2 as SYDVKM, both from the germline V gene. V lost 3 bases and J lost 6 bases; the stretch between them is 18 bases long. The library was prepared using the immunoSEQ multiplex PCR assay. For the multiplex PCR, a mixture combining 60 forward primers for TCR Vbeta segments and 13 reverse primers for TCR Jbeta segments was used. A multiplex PCR assay on genomic DNA amplified the CDR3 region of rearranged TCR beta genes. On the Illumina HiSeq System, the amplified TCR beta libraries were sequenced as 87-base-pair reads. Per the source publication's procedure: Across the 500 to 750 repertoires, a later analysis counted 75 million to 90 million unique TCR beta chains, approximately 12 million of which were shared by at least two donors. A nearest-neighbor algorithm error-corrected the raw reads and collapsed the reads into unique sequences, merging closely related sequences to remove PCR and sequencing errors. Alignment of CDR3 sequences to IMGT reference sequences was used to assign V, D and J gene segments. For a sequence to be retained, at least a six-nucleotide match to both a V gene segment and a J gene segment was required. Rearrangements were called productive when the CDR3 lacked stop codons and stayed in frame with V and J; all others were non-productive. Following IMGT convention, CDR3 was defined as the stretch from the second conserved V-encoded cysteine to the conserved J-encoded phenylalanine. The earlier analysis of about 590 of the donors excluded sequences that lacked an unambiguous match to a single V gene segment. In an earlier analysis of 587 of the donors, a V segment was called functional when productive rearrangements were above 56.7%, and segregating when the standard deviation between donors exceeded 5%. A statistical classification framework was built for diagnosing cytomegalovirus status from the catalog of TCR beta chain sequences. A later analysis assigned V and J genes by comparing TCR nucleotide sequences with IMGT/GENE-DB human TR gene sequences. The TCRdist pipeline was used in a later analysis to assign CDR3 sequences and most-parsimonious VDJ recombination scenarios. In a later analysis, every TCR beta chain was defined by the combination of its CDR3 amino acid sequence and its V-gene family, and reads without a unique V-gene family were dropped. A later analysis removed several hundred highly shared, low-generation-probability nucleotide sequences to deal with suspected cross-contamination and a sequencing artifact. For each public chain, a later analysis derived a clonal expansion index from normalized ranks of inferred template counts within each repertoire. In a later analysis, generation probabilities were computed with a VDJ recombination model fitted to out-of-frame rearrangements, and the resulting probabilities were checked against IGoR. In a later analysis, hypergeometric tests were used to score TCR-TCR, TCR-HLA and TCR-CMV co-occurrence, with a repertoire-size bias correction applied to TCR pairs. To estimate false discovery rates, a later analysis permuted the HLA or CMV assignments 20 times. In a later analysis, co-occurring TCRs were grouped with DBSCAN, and TCRdist sequence similarity was added when clustering was performed within HLA-allele-positive subsets. Repertoires with fewer than 30,000 or more than 120,000 public chains, plus five repertoires with anomalous nucleotide sharing, were excluded from co-occurrence clustering. What TCRdb holds here is the immuneACCESS table cut down to in-frame rearrangements. Part of the clones is not present; checked against another copy, under half of the missing clones reflect an unresolved V gene, and the others are unexplained. From that table come the V and J calls and clone size; the DNA was used to work out D and trimming. This sample's listing comprises some 130,000 clones. The ten top clones hold over 1.5% of the sample.

The cohort consisted of hundreds of healthy bone marrow donors. Cohort members were all nominally healthy when sampled, although unrecorded immune exposures were likely present. The donor was CMV seronegative and belonged to the group of around 350 seronegative cohort members. Every donor gave a peripheral blood sample, and the peripheral blood mononuclear cells from that sample were used for TCR beta sequencing. The Qiagen DNeasy Blood Extraction Kit was used to extract genomic DNA from the blood cell samples. The sequenced material came from PBMCs. This chain is built from TRBV28 and TRBJ2-7; the D region possibly corresponds to TRBD1 (5 bases align). The TCR comes from a man younger than 35 in good health and CMV-seronegative. CDR3 loop: CASSFSLGRVSEQYF. The DNA sequence is as follows: TGTGCCAGCAGTTTTTCATTAGGCAGGGTTTCCGAGCAGTACTTC.